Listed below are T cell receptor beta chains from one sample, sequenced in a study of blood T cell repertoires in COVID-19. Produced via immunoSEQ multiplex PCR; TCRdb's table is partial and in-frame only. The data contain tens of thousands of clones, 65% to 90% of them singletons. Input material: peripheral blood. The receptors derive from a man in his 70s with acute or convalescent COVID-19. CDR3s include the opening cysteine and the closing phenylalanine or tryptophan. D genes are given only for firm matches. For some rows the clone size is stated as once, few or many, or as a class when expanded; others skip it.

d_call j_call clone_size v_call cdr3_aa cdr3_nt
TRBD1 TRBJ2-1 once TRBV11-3 CASSFQGVYNEQFF TGTGCCAGCAGCTTCCAGGGGGTCTACAATGAGCAGTTCTTC
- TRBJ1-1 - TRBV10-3 CAISESRGTEAFF TGTGCCATCAGTGAGTCGAGGGGGACTGAAGCTTTCTTT
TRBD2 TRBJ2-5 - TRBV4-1 CASSQAPSGQETQYF TGCGCCAGCAGCCAAGCCCCTAGCGGTCAAGAGACCCAGTACTTC
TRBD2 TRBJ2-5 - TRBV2 CASGRAGQETQYF TGTGCCAGCGGGAGGGCTGGGCAAGAGACCCAGTACTTC
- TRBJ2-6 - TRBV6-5 CASSSGANVLTF TGTGCCAGCAGTTCAGGGGCCAACGTCCTGACTTTC
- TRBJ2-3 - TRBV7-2 CASSLMGGVADTQYF TGTGCCAGCAGCTTAATGGGCGGGGTTGCGGATACGCAGTATTTT
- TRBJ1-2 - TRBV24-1 CATSEIQGRGYTF TGTGCCACCAGTGAAATTCAGGGCCGAGGCTACACCTTC
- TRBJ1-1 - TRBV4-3 CASSQGAQGTTEAFF TGCGCCAGCAGCCAAGGTGCTCAGGGTACCACTGAAGCTTTCTTT
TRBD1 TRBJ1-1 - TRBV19 CASSPGTANTEAFF TGTGCCAGTAGCCCCGGGACAGCGAACACTGAAGCTTTCTTT
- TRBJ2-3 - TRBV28 CASIRRRNEDTQYF TGTGCCAGCATTAGGCGGAGGAATGAGGATACGCAGTATTTT
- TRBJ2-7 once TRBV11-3 CASSFGGPSYEQYF TGTGCCAGCAGCTTCGGGGGGCCCTCCTACGAGCAGTACTTC
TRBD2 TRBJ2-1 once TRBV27 CASRGLAGSEEQFF TGTGCCAGCAGGGGACTAGCGGGATCGGAAGAGCAGTTCTTC
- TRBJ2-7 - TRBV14 CASSPRLQERYEQYF TGTGCCAGCAGCCCTCGACTTCAAGAAAGGTACGAGCAGTACTTC
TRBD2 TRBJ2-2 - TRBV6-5 CASRRGGKTGELFF TGTGCCAGCAGGCGGGGGGGGAAGACCGGGGAGCTGTTTTTT
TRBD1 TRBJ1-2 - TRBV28 CASQGSLYGYTF TGTGCATCACAGGGGAGCCTCTATGGCTACACCTTC
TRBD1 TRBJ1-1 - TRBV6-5 CASDRGNMNTEAFF TGTGCCAGCGACAGGGGCAACATGAACACTGAAGCTTTCTTT
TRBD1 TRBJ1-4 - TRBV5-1 CASSLAQGEDEKLFF TGCGCCAGCAGCTTGGCACAGGGGGAGGATGAAAAACTGTTTTTT
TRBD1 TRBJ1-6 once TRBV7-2 CASSSGQYNSPLHF TGTGCCAGCAGCTCGGGACAGTATAATTCACCCCTCCACTTT
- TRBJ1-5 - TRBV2 CASREGGQINQPQHF TGTGCCAGCAGAGAAGGTGGGCAGATCAATCAGCCCCAGCATTTT
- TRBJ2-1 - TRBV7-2 CASSALDNEQFF TGTGCCAGCAGCGCCTTAGACAATGAGCAGTTCTTC
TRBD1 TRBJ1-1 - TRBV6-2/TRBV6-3 CASSSSGTGDTEAFF TGTGCCAGCAGTTCTTCCGGGACAGGGGATACTGAAGCTTTCTTT
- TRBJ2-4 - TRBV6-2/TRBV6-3 CASSSSRAGQNIQYF TGTGCCAGCAGTTCCAGTCGTGCAGGGCAAAACATTCAGTACTTC
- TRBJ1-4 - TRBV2 CASSTEANEKLFF TGTGCCAGCAGCACGGAGGCTAATGAAAAACTGTTTTTT
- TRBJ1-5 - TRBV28 CASSFPPLRDQPQHF TGTGCCAGCAGTTTCCCCCCCTTGCGGGATCAGCCCCAGCATTTT
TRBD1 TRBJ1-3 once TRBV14 CASSLGQGSTDTIYF TGTGCCAGCAGCCTCGGACAGGGCTCTACTGACACCATATATTTT
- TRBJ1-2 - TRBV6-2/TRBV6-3 CASSYPPESPDYTF TGTGCCAGCAGTTACCCTCCGGAGTCACCCGACTACACCTTC
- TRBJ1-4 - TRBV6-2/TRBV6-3 CASSYSGVGGSNEKLFF TGTGCCAGCAGTTACTCCGGTGTGGGAGGCTCTAATGAAAAACTGTTTTTT
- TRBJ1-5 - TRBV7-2 CASSLASDQPQHF TGTGCCAGCAGCTTAGCCAGTGATCAGCCCCAGCATTTT
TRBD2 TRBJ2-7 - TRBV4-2 CASSNEREASYEQYF TGTGCCAGCAGCAATGAGCGGGAGGCTTCCTACGAGCAGTACTTC
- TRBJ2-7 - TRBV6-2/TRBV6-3 CASSFPSEGRDTYEQYF TGTGCCAGCAGTTTCCCTTCGGAGGGGCGCGATACCTACGAGCAGTACTTC
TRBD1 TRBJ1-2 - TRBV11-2 CASSLSGQGNGYTF TGTGCCAGCAGCCTCTCGGGACAGGGGAATGGCTACACCTTC
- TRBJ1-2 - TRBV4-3 CASSQEAGWDYGYTF TGCGCCAGCAGCCAAGAAGCAGGGTGGGACTATGGCTACACCTTC
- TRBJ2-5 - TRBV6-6 CASALVERETQYF TGTGCCAGCGCCCTTGTCGAGCGGGAGACCCAGTACTTC
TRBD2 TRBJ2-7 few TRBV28 CASSLSVAGYYEQYF TGTGCCAGCAGTTTATCGGTAGCGGGGTACTACGAGCAGTACTTC
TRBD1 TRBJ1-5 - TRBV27 CASSSWGTGARQPQHF TGTGCCAGCAGTTCATGGGGGACAGGGGCCCGTCAGCCCCAGCATTTT
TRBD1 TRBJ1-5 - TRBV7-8 CASSLITGTANQPQHF TGTGCCAGCAGCCTCATAACGGGGACAGCAAATCAGCCCCAGCATTTT
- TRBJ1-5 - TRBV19 CASSIRGGGNQPQHF TGTGCCAGTAGTATACGTGGAGGAGGCAATCAGCCCCAGCATTTT
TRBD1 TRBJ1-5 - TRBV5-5 CASSLGQGAQPQHF TGTGCCAGCAGCCTGGGACAGGGTGCTCAGCCCCAGCATTTT
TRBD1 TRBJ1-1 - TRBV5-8 CASSLVRGGSTEAFF TGTGCCAGCAGCTTGGTTAGAGGGGGCAGCACTGAAGCTTTCTTT
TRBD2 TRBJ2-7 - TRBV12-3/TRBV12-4 CASTWGTSNEQYF TGTGCCAGCACCTGGGGGACTAGCAACGAGCAGTACTTC
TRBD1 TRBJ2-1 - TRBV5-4 CASSGLGQGFDNEQFF TGTGCCAGCAGCGGGTTGGGACAGGGGTTCGACAATGAGCAGTTCTTC
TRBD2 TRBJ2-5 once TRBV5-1 CASSLDAGDVETQYF TGCGCCAGCAGCTTGGATGCGGGAGATGTAGAGACCCAGTACTTC
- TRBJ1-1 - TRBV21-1 CASSKVGNRVLFNTEAFF TGTGCCAGCAGCAAAGTTGGGAACAGGGTTTTGTTCAACACTGAAGCTTTCTTT
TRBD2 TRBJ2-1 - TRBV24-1 CATSDPPSGGRNEQFF TGTGCCACCAGTGACCCCCCTAGCGGTGGTCGCAATGAGCAGTTCTTC
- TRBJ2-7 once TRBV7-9 CASSPRVRKEMSYEQYF TGTGCCAGCAGCCCCCGTGTCAGGAAAGAAATGTCCTACGAGCAGTACTTC
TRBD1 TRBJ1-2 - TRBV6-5 CASSSNDRGAYGYTF TGTGCCAGCAGTTCCAATGACAGGGGGGCGTATGGCTACACCTTC
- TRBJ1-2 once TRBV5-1 CASSLVARPPDYGYTF TGCGCCAGCAGCTTGGTAGCAAGACCACCAGACTATGGCTACACCTTC
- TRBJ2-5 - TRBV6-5 CASTKGVRGETQYF TGTGCCAGCACTAAGGGTGTCCGCGGGGAGACCCAGTACTTC
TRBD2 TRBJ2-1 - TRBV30 CAWSGAGVVNEQFF TGTGCCTGGAGTGGGGCGGGAGTGGTGAATGAGCAGTTCTTC
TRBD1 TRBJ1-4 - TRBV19 CASGQGGRATNEKLFF TGTGCCAGTGGCCAGGGGGGCCGAGCAACTAATGAAAAACTGTTTTTT
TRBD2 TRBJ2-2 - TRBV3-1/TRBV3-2 CASSQIGGGRFTGELFF TGTGCCAGCAGCCAAATCGGGGGGGGCCGATTTACCGGGGAGCTGTTTTTT
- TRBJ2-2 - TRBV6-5 CASSYMGTPGTGELFF TGTGCCAGCAGTTACATGGGTACCCCAGGCACCGGGGAGCTGTTTTTT
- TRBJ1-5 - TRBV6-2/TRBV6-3 CASSFRVRQPQHF TGTGCCAGCAGTTTCAGGGTGCGGCAGCCCCAGCATTTT
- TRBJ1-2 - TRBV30 CAWSQQLNYGYTF TGTGCCTGGAGTCAACAGTTAAACTATGGCTACACCTTC
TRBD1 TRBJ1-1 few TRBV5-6 CASSWGTGGLNTEAFF TGTGCCAGCAGCTGGGGGACAGGGGGCCTGAACACTGAAGCTTTCTTT